This TCR beta chain was sequenced in a study of control samples from healthy donors and cancer patients. Per germline, CDR1 SNHLY and CDR2 FYNNEI. The ends lost 4 bases at V and 4 bases at J; junction bases unmatched: 7. This CDR3 spans 15 amino acids. Only in-frame clones appear in the TCRdb table, and some are missing; sequencing was by immunoSEQ multiplex PCR. Of tens of thousands of clones listed, approximately 89% are singletons. The receptor's source is a man in his forties with colorectal cancer. V usage is TRBV2 and J usage is TRBJ1-2; 9 nucleotides match TRBD1. Sample: PBMCs. CDR3 in DNA: TGTGCCAGCAGTGCGGACAGGGGCGGCTCCTATGGCTACACCTTC. Protein product: CASSADRGGSYGYTF.